The clone carrying this T cell receptor (beta chain) was counted at least ten times. Germline V gene sequence: CDR1 SGHTA, CDR2 FQGNSA. The V segment lost 4 bases and the J segment 0 bases; nucleotides outside the gene matches: 3. The CDR3 spans 15 residues. By 5'RACE with 10-nucleotide random UMIs, the cDNA was made. TCRdb re-called the 5' RACE reads through MiXCR, storing one row per CDR3 protein. The table shows roughly 27,000 distinct CDR3 sequences, with about 2.6% occurring only once. This record belongs to a study of neurological immune-mediated disorders. Study at large: Disease course was recorded as relapsing-remitting for some 31 and secondary progressive for about 9% of the roughly 34 multiple sclerosis patients.

This TCR was sampled from a woman in her forties or fifties with multiple sclerosis. The sequenced sample consisted of PBMCs. The V and J genes are TRBV7-2 and TRBJ2-1; 7 positions agree with TRBD2. The CDR3 bases are TGTGCCAGCAGCTCCCGCGGGGGCTCCTACAATGAGCAGTTCTTC. Translating gives CASSSRGGSYNEQFF.